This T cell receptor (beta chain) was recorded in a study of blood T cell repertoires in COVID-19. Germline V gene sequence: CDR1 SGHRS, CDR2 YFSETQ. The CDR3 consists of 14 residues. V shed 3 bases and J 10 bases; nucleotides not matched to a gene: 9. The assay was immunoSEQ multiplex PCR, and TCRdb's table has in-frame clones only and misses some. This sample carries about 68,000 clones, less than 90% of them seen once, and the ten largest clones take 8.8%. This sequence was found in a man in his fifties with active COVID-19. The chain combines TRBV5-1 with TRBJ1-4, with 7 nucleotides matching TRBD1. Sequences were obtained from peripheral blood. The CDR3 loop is CASSSPETGAKLFF. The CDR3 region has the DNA TGCGCCAGCAGCTCCCCCGAAACAGGGGCAAAACTGTTTTTT.